The 20 T cell receptor beta chains listed next were all sequenced from one sample in a study of OX40 agonist ivuxolimab in advanced cancers. Clones were read by immunoSEQ multiplex PCR, and TCRdb kept only the in-frame ones, dropping some. The sample contains 65,000 to 80,000 clones, more than 85% of which appear only once. Sequences were derived from CD4+ or CD8+ T cells sorted from blood, sampled in a trial of the OX40 agonist ivuxolimab. The receptor source for this set is an adult with an advanced solid tumor such as melanoma, head and neck, liver or kidney cancer.

The chain recombines TRBV7-3 with TRBJ2-5; D assignment may be TRBD1 or TRBD2 (5 bases each). The CDR3 runs 15 residues. The germline V gene encodes CDR1 SGHTA and CDR2 FQGTGA. Trimming removed 2 bases at V and 1 base at J, with 11 bases between. The DNA of the CDR3 is TGTGCCAGCAGCTTATGGAGTGGGGGCCAAGAGACCCAGTACTTC. Its translation is CASSLWSGGQETQYF.

The DNA of the CDR3 is TGTGCCAGCAGTTACTCGAAACAGAACTACGAGCAGTACTTC. This sequence encodes CASSYSKQNYEQYF. The chain joins TRBV6-5 to TRBJ2-7; D gene uncertain. Trimming removed 0 bases at V and 3 bases at J, with 9 bases between. The germline V gene has CDR1 MNHEY and CDR2 SVGAGI. CDR3 length: 14 amino acids.

This clone was recorded once. CDR3 protein: CPQSGGTPDTQYF. The CDR3 nucleotides are TGTCCACAGAGCGGGGGGACGCCAGATACGCAGTATTTT. The V call is TRBV5-3, the J call TRBJ2-3; 9 bases map to TRBD2. TRBV5-3 is an ORF for which the function is uncertain. The CDR3 sequence is 13 residues long.

As regards this clone: The junction departs from the called germline gene at one end, perhaps through a read error. Within the sample, other DNA sequences also encode this same CDR3. The genes are TRBV5-6 and TRBJ2-3; 12 bases fit TRBD1. Germline assignment: CDR1 SGHDT and CDR2 YYEEEE. This CDR3 has 12 residues. CDR3 nucleotide sequence: TGTGCCAGCAGCCACGGGACAGGGGGCGAGGATTTT. This codes for CASSHGTGGEDF.

The rearrangement uses TRBV6-6 and TRBJ2-1; 14 bases are shared with TRBD2. The CDR3 is made up of 16 amino acids. Germline lookup yields CDR1 MNHNY and CDR2 SVGAGI (reference sequence). The V and J ends lost 6 bases and 8 bases, in that order; junction bases with no gene match: 9. The CDR3 DNA reads as TGTGCCAGCAGGAGACTAGCGGGAGGGCCGCTGGATGAGCAGTTCTTC. This translates into CASRRLAGGPLDEQFF.

The J gene is TRBJ1-5, the V gene TRBV19; perhaps TRBD1 as D (5 bases). This CDR3 has 15 residues. The V end was cut by 7 bases, the J end by 4 bases, with 17 bases between. CDR1 and CDR2 from the germline V gene are LNHDA and SQIVND (reference sequence). CDR3 protein: CASTRDGLKNQPQHF. The CDR3 DNA reads as TGTGCCAGTACCCGGGACGGACTTAAGAATCAGCCCCAGCATTTT.

This sequence joins TRBV27 and TRBJ2-6; D remains ambiguous. The germline V gene encodes CDR1 MNHEY and CDR2 SMNVEV (reference sequence). V was clipped by 0 bases and J by 0 bases, with 15 bases between them. This CDR3 is built from 19 residues. The CDR3 sequence: CASSLSGGMPFSGANVLTF. The CDR3 bases are TGTGCCAGCAGTTTATCGGGTGGGATGCCCTTCTCTGGGGCCAACGTCCTGACTTTC. Combining the CDR3 with reference TRBV27 and TRBJ2-6 gives the whole variable domain EAQVTQNPRYLITVTGKKLTVTCSQNMNHEYMSWYRQDPGLGLRQIYYSMNVEVTDKGDVPEGYKVSRKEKRNFPLILESPSPNQTSLYFCASSLSGGMPFSGANVLTFGAGSRLTVL.

The chain carries TRBV7-6 and TRBJ2-3, with a tentative D call TRBD1 (5 bases). CDR3 size: 16 residues. The germline V gene encodes CDR1 SGHVS and CDR2 FNYEAQ. V was cut by 1 base and J by 0 bases, with 11 bases left in between. Here the CDR3 DNA reads TGTGCCAGCAGCTTAGTGGCGCAGGGTAGCACAGATACGCAGTATTTT. It is translated as CASSLVAQGSTDTQYF.

The V gene is TRBV7-2, the J gene TRBJ2-3; a weak D match, TRBD2 (5 bases). Trimming shortened V by 1 base and J by 10 bases, and 15 bases separated the two germline ends. The CDR3 length is 14 residues. Germline V gives CDR1 SGHTA, CDR2 FQGNSA. The CDR3 spells CASSLETTPRAQYF. DNA of the CDR3: TGTGCCAGCAGCTTAGAGACTACGCCTAGGGCGCAGTATTTT.

The V gene is TRBV29-1, the J gene TRBJ1-3, with D maybe TRBD1 (6 bases). Germline V gives CDR1 SQVTM, CDR2 ANQGSEA. Trimming cost V 1 base and J 7 bases, with 14 bases left between them. The CDR3 sequence is 14 residues long. CDR3 sequence (DNA): TGCAGCGTTGAAGTTGGACAGAATCCGAACACCATATATTTT. Its protein is CSVEVGQNPNTIYF.

V usage is TRBV5-6 and J usage is TRBJ1-2; D uncertain. The germline CDR1 and CDR2 sequences are SGHDT and YYEEEE. CDR3 length: 14 amino acids. V was cut by 8 bases and J by 4 bases, with 18 bases left in between. The CDR3 DNA follows: TGTGCCAGTAAACATGGGTTGGGTGGCTATGGCTACACCTTC. This translates into CASKHGLGGYGYTF.

V and J are TRBV6-5 and TRBJ2-5; D uncertain. V lost 2 bases and J lost 0, with 7 bases in between. The CDR3 sequence is 14 residues long. The V gene's germline CDR1 is MNHEY and CDR2 SVGAGI. The CDR3 DNA reads TGTGCCAGCAGTTACGGACCGAACCAAGAGACCCAGTACTTC. Translating gives CASSYGPNQETQYF.

J is TRBJ2-2 and V is TRBV6-1; D uncertain. With 7 bases removed from V and 5 bases from J, the gap between germline ends came to 11 bases. The CDR3 is made up of 13 amino acids. CDR1 and CDR2 (germline): MNHNS, SASEGT. In nucleotides, the CDR3 is TGTGCCAGCATCGGCCTGCGGACCGGGGAGCTGTTTTTT. Protein product: CASIGLRTGELFF.

V is TRBV28 and J is TRBJ1-1; TRBD1 aligns across 7 bases. Per the germline V gene, CDR1 is MDHEN and CDR2 is SYDVKM. V was pared by 7 bases and J by 10 bases, with 9 bases of the junction left unmatched. The CDR3 runs 12 residues. The CDR3 nucleotides read TGTGCCAGCAACGTTCTAGACAGGGTAGCTTTCTTT. Amino acids: CASNVLDRVAFF.

The chain carries TRBV11-3 and TRBJ2-7; 13 bases match TRBD2. V shed 5 bases, J shed 5 bases, and the junction held 9 bases outside the gene matches. This CDR3 contains 16 residues. CDR1 is SGHNT and CDR2 is YENEEA in the germline V gene. The CDR3 DNA follows: TGTGCCAGCAGCCTCGGACTAGCGGGAGTAGGGAACGAGCAGTACTTC. Translation gives CASSLGLAGVGNEQYF. Full variable domain (remainder filled in from reference TRBV11-3 and TRBJ2-7): EAGVVQSPRYKIIEKKQPVAFWCNPISGHNTLYWYLQNLGQGPELLIRYENEEAVDDSQLPKDRFSAERLKGVDSTLKIQPAELGDSAVYLCASSLGLAGVGNEQYFGPGTRLTVT.

The chain combines TRBV5-1 with TRBJ1-4; D gene uncertain. Trimming left V 5 bases short and J 0 bases short, with 14 bases between. CDR3 length equals 16 residues. Per germline, CDR1 SGHRS and CDR2 YFSETQ. The chain's CDR3 is CASSSQGGATNEKLFF. CDR3 DNA sequence: TGCGCCAGCAGTTCCCAAGGCGGAGCAACTAATGAAAAACTGTTTTTT.

This clone was recorded a few times. The chain carries TRBV6-5 and TRBJ1-5, with D unclear. V was trimmed by 3 bases and J by 1 base, leaving 7 bases between them. This CDR3 comprises 14 residues. Germline CDR1 is MNHEY and CDR2 is SVGAGI. Written as DNA, the CDR3 is TGTGCCAGCAGTTATGGGGAAAGCAATCAGCCCCAGCATTTT. Its translation is CASSYGESNQPQHF.

The chain links TRBV4-3 to TRBJ1-5; unclear D gene. The CDR3 spans 14 residues. V was clipped by 0 bases and J by 5 bases, with 8 bases between them. Germline-derived CDR1 and CDR2 are LGHNA and YSLEER. The CDR3 spells CASSQDLGYQPQHF. CDR3 DNA sequence: TGCGCCAGCAGCCAAGATCTGGGGTATCAGCCCCAGCATTTT.

The chain employs TRBV19 and TRBJ1-5; 10 bases agree with TRBD1. The trim removed 5 bases at V and 6 bases at J, leaving 4 bases unmatched. The CDR3 has 14 amino acids. Germline V gene data show CDR1 as LNHDA and CDR2 as SQIVND (reference sequence). CDR3 DNA: TGTGCCAGTAGTGCTCGGACAGGGGGTCAGCCCCAGCATTTT. It translates to CASSARTGGQPQHF.

The chain couples TRBV6-4 to TRBJ2-1; the D gene is possibly TRBD2 (6 bases). V gave up 6 bases and J gave up 4 bases, with 16 bases separating them. Germline lookup yields CDR1 MRHNA and CDR2 SNTAGT. This CDR3 spans 15 amino acids. The CDR3 DNA reads as TGTGCCAGCAGCCCCGAGGGCGGGAAATACAATGAGCAGTTCTTC. The encoded protein is CASSPEGGKYNEQFF.